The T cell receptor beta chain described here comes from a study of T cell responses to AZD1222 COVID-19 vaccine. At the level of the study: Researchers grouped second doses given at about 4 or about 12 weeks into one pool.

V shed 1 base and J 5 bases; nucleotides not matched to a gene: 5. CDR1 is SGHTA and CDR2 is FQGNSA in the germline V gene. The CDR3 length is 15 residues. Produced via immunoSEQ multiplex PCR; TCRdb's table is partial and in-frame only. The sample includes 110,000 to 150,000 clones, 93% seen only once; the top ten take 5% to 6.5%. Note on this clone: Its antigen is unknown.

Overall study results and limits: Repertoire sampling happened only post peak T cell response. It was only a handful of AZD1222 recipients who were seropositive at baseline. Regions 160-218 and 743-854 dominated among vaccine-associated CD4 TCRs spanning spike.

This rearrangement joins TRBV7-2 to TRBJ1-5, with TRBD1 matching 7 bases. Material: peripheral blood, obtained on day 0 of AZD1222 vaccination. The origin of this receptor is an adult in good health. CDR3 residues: CASSLVQTGDQPQHF. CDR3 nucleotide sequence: TGTGCCAGCAGCTTAGTTCAAACAGGGGATCAGCCCCAGCATTTT.